This TCR beta chain was sequenced during a study of high-grade serous ovarian cancer treatment subgroups. Study-wide findings and caveats: These tumor repertoires lack spatial information from bulk sequencing. The analyses considered CDR3 and ignored CDR1 and CDR2. Tumors within one patient showed repertoire similarity of roughly 0.1 to 0.8.

Points on this clone: Antigen: not known.

Tumor samples were taken before definitive surgery or chemotherapy. The germline V and J ends were trimmed by 2 bases and 6 bases, with 11 bases remaining between them. Germline V gene lookup returns CDR1 ENHRY and CDR2 SYGVKD. The CDR3 spans 14 residues. This table comes from immunoSEQ multiplex PCR, and its TCRdb copy is limited to in-frame clones, with some not included. The sample consists of approximately 9,600 clones, roughly 78% of them appearing once. Sequenced: tumor tissue. This chain joins TRBV10-3 and TRBJ2-1; D remains ambiguous. The receptor was isolated from a human donor with high-grade serous ovarian cancer. As DNA, the CDR3 is TGTGCCATCAGTGAGACGGACCAGCGCAATGAGCAGTTCTTC. Translating it yields CAISETDQRNEQFF.